This T cell receptor beta chain was sequenced in a study of beta chain features in type 1 diabetes. As every portion of the isolated RNA was reverse transcribed, the sequencing read expressed TCRB transcripts. This table comes from immunoSEQ multiplex PCR, and its TCRdb copy is limited to in-frame clones, with some not included. The data show about 250,000 clones, approximately 11% seen once. Points from the study as a whole: Shorter TCRB CDR3s, moderately but significantly so, marked every one of the four CD4+ subsets in Type 1 diabetes patients.

Germline V gives CDR1 SGHTA, CDR2 FQGTGA. V lost 5 bases and J lost 5, with 9 bases in between. This CDR3 region has 13 residues. In regard to this clone: Its target is not known.

This receptor was obtained from a young man with type 1 diabetes. This chain links TRBV7-3 with TRBJ2-2; D gene unclear. Material for sequencing was naive CD4+ T cells from blood. In DNA, the CDR3 is TGTGCCAGCAGCACTACCGATACCGGGGAGCTGTTTTTT. The encoded protein is CASSTTDTGELFF.